This T cell receptor beta chain was sequenced during a study of T cells expressing NK-cell markers. One entry per CDR3 protein, without DNA, is what TCRdb gives after re-calling the 5' RACE reads. The table lists 400,000 or so distinct CDR3 sequences. This CDR3 is built from 18 residues. The sequenced sample consisted of blood T cells: a sorted CD56 or NKG2C T cell subset, CD4+ or CD8+ T cells, or bulk PBMC T cells (not recorded which). The chain uses TRBV12-3 or TRBV12-4 and TRBJ2-1; TCRdb returns TRBD2, unconfirmable since there is no DNA. The sequence was obtained from a woman between 50 and 59 years old in good health. The CDR3 loop reads CASSLKLAGRGPYNEQFF.